The next 7 T cell receptor beta chains were all read from a single sample in a study of blood T cell repertoires in COVID-19. TCRdb's copy holds only in-frame clones and misses some; the assay was immunoSEQ multiplex PCR. The data contain approximately 300,000 clones, over 80% of them singletons. Source material: peripheral blood. The receptors were sampled from a woman between 50 and 59 years old with active or convalescent COVID-19.

The chain has TRBV5-4 and TRBJ1-1; D gene unclear. Trimming took 0 bases from V and 7 from J, leaving 7 bases between them. The CDR3 spans 12 residues. Germline V gene data show CDR1 as SGHNT and CDR2 as YYREEE (reference sequence). CDR3 coding DNA: TGTGCCAGCAGCTTGGCTGGAGATGAAGCTTTCTTT. Translation gives CASSLAGDEAFF.

This sequence joins TRBV25-1 and TRBJ1-2; D is possibly TRBD1 (6 bases). This CDR3 region has 13 residues. Germline V CDR1 and CDR2: MGHDK, SYGVNS. V lost 3 bases to trimming and J lost 7 bases, with 12 bases between them. CDR3 in amino acids: CASSDGGPTGYTF. The DNA for the CDR3 is TGTGCCAGCAGTGACGGGGGGCCCACTGGCTACACCTTC.

This chain links TRBV3-1 (or the pseudogene TRBV3-2) with TRBJ1-2; the D gene is possibly TRBD1 (6 bases). This CDR3 comprises 15 residues. The germline gives CDR1 LGHDT, CDR2 YNNKEL (reference sequence). V gave up 6 bases and J gave up 0 bases, with 14 bases separating them. Written as DNA, the CDR3 is TGTGCCAGCAGTCACAGGGATAGGGCTAACTATGGCTACACCTTC. The encoded protein is CASSHRDRANYGYTF.

The chain employs TRBV7-8 and TRBJ2-7, with a weak D call TRBD2 (5 bases). Deletions cut 4 bases from V and 3 bases from J, with 13 bases between. This CDR3 region has 14 residues. Germline V lookup: CDR1 SGHVS, CDR2 FQNEAQ. The CDR3 here is CASSSSLGDYEQYF. In DNA form, the CDR3 reads TGTGCCAGCAGCTCCAGCTTGGGAGACTACGAGCAGTACTTC.

J is TRBJ2-3 and V is TRBV11-2; TRBD2 is a possible D gene (5 bases). V was cut by 3 bases and J by 2 bases, with 9 bases left in between. The CDR3 covers 14 residues. Germline-derived CDR1 and CDR2 are SGHAT and FQNNGV. Written as DNA, the CDR3 is TGTGCCAGCAGCTTCGAGGGCCTCACAGATACGCAGTATTTT. It is translated as CASSFEGLTDTQYF.

This sequence joins TRBV5-6 and TRBJ1-1; 8 nucleotides line up with TRBD1. This CDR3 comprises 13 residues. CDR1 and CDR2 from the germline V gene are SGHDT and YYEEEE. The V gene end was trimmed by 3 bases and the J gene end by 3 bases; junction bases not matched to a gene: 1. CDR3 sequence (DNA): TGTGCCAGCAGCTCAGGGGGCTACACTGAAGCTTTCTTT. Translation: CASSSGGYTEAFF.

This clone has only one observation. The rearrangement uses TRBV2 and TRBJ1-6; 9 bases line up with TRBD1. The CDR3 sequence is 15 residues long. After removal of 5 bases from V and 4 bases from J, the junction contained 3 bases not matched to a gene. Germline values: CDR1 SNHLY, CDR2 FYNNEI. CDR3 loop: CASSMDRGYNSPLHF. The CDR3 DNA sequence: TGTGCCAGCAGTATGGACAGGGGTTATAATTCACCCCTCCACTTT.